The TCR beta chain described here comes from a study of shared clonotypes between healthy human individuals. The study, taken as a whole, reports: Naive subsets usually exceeded memory subsets in estimated richness.

Using immunoSEQ multiplex PCR, the repertoire was profiled, and TCRdb retains in-frame clones only, with some absent. The sample shows about 2 million clones, 85% to 95% of them seen only once. This clone was seen only once. The antigen is not known. With 4 bases removed from V and 4 bases from J, the gap between germline ends came to 17 bases. CDR1 is SGHKS, CDR2 YYEKEE, per germline (reference sequence). The CDR3 is made up of 15 amino acids. The clonotype comes from a young man in good health. The chain uses TRBV5-5 and TRBJ1-1, with D possibly being TRBD1 (6 bases). Sequencing input: naive CD4+ T cells sorted from blood. Subset specified: CD45RA+ positively selected. The CDR3 sequence is CASSGTGRRGTEAFF. DNA of the CDR3: TGTGCCAGCAGCGGAACAGGGCGGCGGGGCACTGAAGCTTTCTTT.